The 30 T cell receptor beta chains listed next were all sequenced from one sample in a study of Ad26.COV2.S vaccination and SARS-CoV-2 variants. Treatment specified: 15 to 20 received Ad26.COV2.S at low or high dose, single or two shots; about 5 received placebo; per-sample allocation not given. Day 63 after the first injection of vaccine or placebo was the sampling time. Profiled with immunoSEQ multiplex PCR; TCRdb holds only in-frame clones, not every one. The sample lists nearly 400,000 clones, around 91% occurring once. Sequences were derived from peripheral blood, sampled in a trial of Ad26.COV2.S vaccine versus placebo. These receptors came from a person aged 18-65 years who received the Ad26.COV2.S COVID-19 vaccine or a placebo.

The rearrangement uses TRBV7-9 and TRBJ2-1, with TRBD1 matching over 7 bases. Germline CDR1 and CDR2: SEHNR and FQNEAQ (reference sequence). Trimming cost V 3 bases and J 7 bases; bases outside gene matches: 9. CDR3 length: 15 amino acids. CDR3 coding DNA: TGTGCCAGCAGCTTGAGGACAGGTCTGGAGAATGAGCAGTTCTTC. Residues: CASSLRTGLENEQFF.

V gene TRBV2 combines with J gene TRBJ2-7; no firm D call. This CDR3 comprises 12 residues. Germline CDR1 and CDR2: SNHLY and FYNNEI. With 7 bases removed from V and 1 base from J, the gap between germline ends came to 8 bases. The CDR3 sequence: CASTQRSYEQYF. CDR3 nucleotide sequence: TGTGCCAGCACCCAGAGATCCTACGAGCAGTACTTC.

V gene TRBV27 combines with J gene TRBJ2-1, with D possibly called TRBD1 or TRBD2 (6 bases each). Germline CDR1 is MNHEY and CDR2 is SMNVEV (reference sequence). The V gene lost 7 bases and the J gene lost 7 bases, with 26 bases spanning the gap. The CDR3 totals 17 residues. As DNA, the CDR3 is TGTGCCAGCATCGCAGAGGGTTGGGGGGCGCGGAGAAATGAGCAGTTCTTC. Translating gives CASIAEGWGARRNEQFF.

In DNA, the CDR3 is TGTGCCAGCAGGGAACTAGCAGACAATGAGCAGTTCTTC. Its translation is CASRELADNEQFF. The V call is TRBV19, the J call TRBJ2-1; a weak D match, TRBD2 (6 bases). The CDR3 sequence is 13 residues long. Trimming stripped 9 bases from V and 5 bases from J, with 14 bases between. Germline V CDR1 and CDR2: LNHDA, SQIVND (reference sequence).

V usage is TRBV6-6 and J usage is TRBJ1-1; D ambiguous. The CDR3 totals 13 residues. CDR1 is MNHNY, CDR2 SVGAGI, per germline (reference sequence). Between the trimmed V and J ends, which lost 6 bases and 1 base, there was a span of 9 bases. DNA of the CDR3: TGTGCCAGCAGGACGGTGACGAACACTGAAGCTTTCTTT. The encoded protein is CASRTVTNTEAFF.

The V gene is TRBV4-3, the J gene TRBJ1-2, with TRBD1 matching 7 bases. This CDR3 has 15 amino acids. The germline V gene has CDR1 LGHNA and CDR2 YSLEER. Germline trimming cut 0 bases from V and 4 bases from J; bases unmatched to any gene: 5. The CDR3 reads CASSQEDRVGYGYTF. As DNA, the CDR3 is TGCGCCAGCAGCCAAGAAGACAGGGTGGGCTATGGCTACACCTTC.

This chain connects TRBV28 to TRBJ2-3, with TRBD2 matching 9 bases. Germline V CDR1 and CDR2: MDHEN, SYDVKM. This CDR3 has 15 amino acids. J lost 2 bases, V lost 8 bases, and 8 bases had no gene match. The CDR3 sequence is CASGETSGFTDTQYF. The CDR3, as DNA: TGTGCCAGCGGAGAGACTAGCGGCTTCACAGATACGCAGTATTTT.

This chain joins TRBV14 and TRBJ2-1; 9 bases are a match to TRBD1. CDR1 SGHDN and CDR2 FVKESK come from the germline V gene. Germline trimming cut 3 bases from V and 8 bases from J; bases unmatched to any gene: 8. The CDR3 consists of 15 residues. CDR3 sequence (DNA): TGTGCCAGCAGCCAGTGGGGACAGGGTCCCTATGAGCAGTTCTTC. This translates into CASSQWGQGPYEQFF.

The rearrangement uses TRBV19 and TRBJ1-1; D not resolved. V dropped 7 bases and J dropped 4 bases, with 7 bases sitting between them. The CDR3 length is 11 residues. Germline values: CDR1 LNHDA, CDR2 SQIVND (reference sequence). For the CDR3, the DNA is TGTGCCAGTACTCTGGGCACTGAAGCTTTCTTT. Translation gives CASTLGTEAFF.

The V call is TRBV28, the J call TRBJ2-3, with 10 bases identical to TRBD2. The length of the CDR3 is 18 residues. Germline V gene data show CDR1 as MDHEN and CDR2 as SYDVKM. The junction had 14 bases not matched to a gene; V was cut back by 6 bases and J by 2 bases. CDR3 protein: CASSRTSGKPVLTDTQYF. The CDR3 region has the DNA TGTGCCAGCAGCCGTACTAGCGGGAAACCAGTACTCACAGATACGCAGTATTTT. The whole variable domain, remainder taken from reference TRBV28 and TRBJ2-3, is DVKVTQSSRYLVKRTGEKVFLECVQDMDHENMFWYRQDPGLGLRLIYFSYDVKMKEKGDIPEGYSVSREKKERFSLILESASTNQTSMYLCASSRTSGKPVLTDTQYFGPGTRLTVL.

The rearrangement joins TRBV27 to TRBJ2-1, with TRBD2 matching 8 bases. Germline values: CDR1 MNHEY, CDR2 SMNVEV (reference sequence). The CDR3 is 18 residues long. Unmatched junction bases numbered 17, after V lost 3 bases and J lost 7 bases. This CDR3 is CASSFAPLNSGTRNEQFF. The CDR3 coding sequence is TGTGCCAGCAGTTTCGCTCCCCTAAATAGCGGGACTAGGAATGAGCAGTTCTTC.

V gene TRBV5-4 combines with J gene TRBJ2-1, with a weak D call TRBD2 (6 bases). V lost 4 bases to trimming and J lost 6 bases, with 20 bases between them. Germline lookup yields CDR1 SGHNT and CDR2 YYREEE (reference sequence). The CDR3 has 16 residues. The DNA of the CDR3 is TGTGCCAGCAGCAACCTCCAACAGGTGGGACTCAATGAGCAGTTCTTC. Protein sequence: CASSNLQQVGLNEQFF.

This clone was observed once. This chain joins TRBV24-1 and TRBJ2-5, with D uncertain. The CDR3 consists of 14 residues. CDR1 is KGHDR, CDR2 SFDVKD, per germline. Between the trimmed V and J ends, which lost 6 bases and 1 base, there was a span of 11 bases. Written as DNA, the CDR3 is TGTGCCACCAGTTCAGAAGGCAGCCAAGAGACCCAGTACTTC. This encodes CATSSEGSQETQYF.

The count of this clone is one. This rearrangement joins TRBV15 to TRBJ2-3; 12 bases match TRBD2. Germline CDR1 reads LNHNV; CDR2 reads YYDKDF (reference sequence). The CDR3 covers 17 residues. V shed 5 bases, J shed 2 bases, and the junction held 8 bases outside the gene matches. CDR3 nucleotides: TGTGCCACCAGCTCTACCGGACTAGCGGGAACCACAGATACGCAGTATTTT. Its translation: CATSSTGLAGTTDTQYF.

The V call is TRBV5-1, the J call TRBJ2-2; D may be TRBD2 (6 bases). Germline-derived CDR1 and CDR2 are SGHRS and YFSETQ. Trimming pared 5 bases from V and 0 bases from J, leaving 11 bases between. The CDR3 is 15 residues long. The CDR3 region has the DNA TGCGCCAGCAGAGAGGGCGGGACGAACACCGGGGAGCTGTTTTTT. Residues: CASREGGTNTGELFF.

The V call is TRBV28, the J call TRBJ1-2; 10 nucleotides line up with TRBD1. This CDR3 comprises 16 residues. V trimming: 3 bases; J trimming: 4 bases; junction bases outside the gene matches: 8. Per germline, CDR1 MDHEN and CDR2 SYDVKM. The DNA of the CDR3 is TGTGCCAGCAGTTTGACAGGGGGCGTTAGGATCTATGGCTACACCTTC. It yields the protein CASSLTGGVRIYGYTF.

This clone was counted only a few times. The rearrangement links TRBV6-1 to TRBJ1-6, with D possibly being TRBD1 (5 bases). CDR1 is MNHNS, CDR2 SASEGT, per germline. This CDR3 contains 15 residues. The V end lost 1 base, the J end lost 10 bases, and 14 bases lay between the germline ends. The CDR3 sequence: CASSEVGRVSSPLHF. As DNA, the CDR3 is TGTGCCAGCAGTGAAGTGGGCAGGGTTAGCTCACCCCTCCACTTT.

This sequence joins TRBV29-1 and TRBJ2-3; tentatively, D is TRBD1 (5 bases). V lost 4 bases and J 3 bases, leaving 11 bases between the germline ends. Per germline, CDR1 SQVTM and CDR2 ANQGSEA. CDR3 length: 13 residues. The CDR3 nucleotides are TGCAGCGTTGGCCCCGACAGTACAGATACGCAGTATTTT. This gives the protein CSVGPDSTDTQYF.

The chain links TRBV4-1 to TRBJ2-1; D might be TRBD1 (6 bases). Germline V gives CDR1 MGHRA, CDR2 YSYEKL. The CDR3 spans 14 residues. V was cut by 0 bases and J by 9 bases, with 12 bases left in between. The CDR3 sequence: CASSQDQGGIEQFF. Written as DNA, the CDR3 is TGCGCCAGCAGCCAAGACCAAGGGGGTATTGAGCAGTTCTTC.

This chain uses TRBV9 with TRBJ2-3; TRBD2 matches at 16 bases. The J segment lost 7 bases and the V segment lost 4 bases, leaving 15 bases of the junction unmatched. Germline CDR1 SGDLS, CDR2 YYNGEE. The CDR3 totals 19 residues. The CDR3 coding sequence is TGTGCCAGCAGCCTCCGAGGGACTAGCGGGAGGGATCTGAGAAATACGCAGTATTTT. Amino acids: CASSLRGTSGRDLRNTQYF. Filled out from reference TRBV9 and TRBJ2-3, the complete variable domain reads DSGVTQTPKHLITATGQRVTLRCSPRSGDLSVYWYQQSLDQGLQFLIQYYNGEERAKGNILERFSAQQFPDLHSELNLSSLELGDSALYFCASSLRGTSGRDLRNTQYFGPGTRLTVL.

J is TRBJ1-2 and V is TRBV5-1, with 7 nucleotides matching TRBD1. This CDR3 has 15 amino acids. V gave up 2 bases and J gave up 8 bases; unmatched junction bases: 12. Germline CDR1 is SGHRS and CDR2 is YFSETQ. The CDR3 coding sequence is TGCGCCAGCAGCTTAACTCAGGGGGGTGTGCGGGGCTACACCTTC. It is translated as CASSLTQGGVRGYTF.

The J gene is TRBJ1-1, the V gene TRBV30; a weak D match, TRBD1 (6 bases). V lost 2 bases, J lost 3 bases, and 7 bases lay in between. CDR1 is GTSNPN, CDR2 SVGIG, per germline (reference sequence). The CDR3 extends over 12 amino acids. CDR3 bases: TGTGCCTGGAGTAGACAGGACACTGAAGCTTTCTTT. It yields the protein CAWSRQDTEAFF.

This chain connects TRBV27 to TRBJ1-5; possibly TRBD1 for D (5 bases). Looked up from germline, CDR1 is MNHEY and CDR2 is SMNVEV (reference sequence). The CDR3 runs 15 residues. With 2 bases removed from V and 5 bases from J, the gap between germline ends came to 13 bases. CDR3 nucleotide sequence: TGTGCCAGCAGTTTAAGAGGGGTTGTCGATCAGCCCCAGCATTTT. It encodes CASSLRGVVDQPQHF.

The chain uses TRBV18 and TRBJ2-5, with TRBD1 matching 7 bases. V was pared by 5 bases and J by 2 bases, with 2 bases of the junction left unmatched. Germline CDR1 and CDR2: KGHSH and LQKENI. The CDR3 consists of 13 residues. The CDR3 sequence is CASSGTVQETQYF. The CDR3 DNA reads TGTGCCAGCTCAGGGACAGTTCAAGAGACCCAGTACTTC. Full variable domain (rest looked up from reference TRBV18 and TRBJ2-5): NAGVMQNPRHLVRRRGQEARLRCSPMKGHSHVYWYRQLPEEGLKFMVYLQKENIIDESGMPKERFSAEFPKEGPSILRIQQVVRGDSAAYFCASSGTVQETQYFGPGTRLLVL.

This chain joins TRBV10-2 and TRBJ2-3; D is possibly TRBD1 (5 bases). The CDR3 spans 15 residues. Trimming cost V 0 bases and J 1 base, with 8 bases left between them. Germline-derived CDR1 and CDR2 are WSHSY and SAAADI. This CDR3 reads CASSESGVRTDTQYF. In DNA, the CDR3 is TGCGCCAGCAGTGAGTCAGGGGTTCGCACAGATACGCAGTATTTT.

This clone came up a few times. The V gene is TRBV27, the J gene TRBJ1-1; D not certain. The CDR3 is 13 residues long. V was clipped by 6 bases and J by 1 base, with 9 bases between them. The V gene's germline CDR1 is MNHEY and CDR2 SMNVEV (reference sequence). In DNA, the CDR3 is TGTGCCAGCAGCCGCTTAGGGAACACTGAAGCTTTCTTT. Its translation is CASSRLGNTEAFF.

V is TRBV6-5 and J is TRBJ1-4; D is unresolved. CDR3 length equals 15 residues. V lost 0 bases, J lost 0 bases, and 5 bases lay in between. The germline CDR1 and CDR2 sequences are MNHEY and SVGAGI. The CDR3 region has the DNA TGTGCCAGCAGTTACTCACCTTCAACTAATGAAAAACTGTTTTTT. Amino acids: CASSYSPSTNEKLFF.

The chain has TRBV27 and TRBJ2-1; D gene uncertain. This CDR3 contains 12 residues. V lost 8 bases and J lost 0, with 5 bases in between. CDR1 is MNHEY, CDR2 SMNVEV, per germline (reference sequence). CDR3 protein: CASVSSYNEQFF. DNA for the CDR3: TGTGCCAGCGTTAGCTCCTACAATGAGCAGTTCTTC.

The rearrangement joins TRBV7-8 to TRBJ2-1; possibly TRBD1 or TRBD2 for D (6 bases each). Germline V gene lookup returns CDR1 SGHVS and CDR2 FQNEAQ. Trimming left V 1 base short and J 1 base short, with 26 bases between. The CDR3 extends over 21 amino acids. The CDR3, as DNA: TGTGCCAGCAGCTTAGTTGGTACGACTCCGGAGGGGGAAAGGTCCTACAATGAGCAGTTCTTC. Translation: CASSLVGTTPEGERSYNEQFF.

The chain has TRBV18 and TRBJ2-5; D perhaps matches TRBD2 (5 bases). The CDR3 totals 15 residues. Germline CDR1 KGHSH, CDR2 LQKENI. V lost 6 bases and J 1 base, leaving 15 bases between the germline ends. The CDR3 loop reads CASSALGSGQETQYF. The CDR3 DNA sequence: TGTGCCAGCTCGGCGCTAGGGAGCGGCCAAGAGACCCAGTACTTC.